This TCR beta chain was identified during a study of stem cell transplantation in POMP-related autoinflammatory disease. As for the study in general: Before transplant, CD4+ T cells skewed naive and CD8+ proportions were low. Study findings and constraints: Unique TRB V-J gene pairings were limited in number in patients with PRAID.

Comments on this clone: Its antigen is unknown.

Clones were read by immunoSEQ multiplex PCR, and TCRdb kept only the in-frame ones, dropping some. The table has 450 to 550 clones, about 83% seen once; the top ten hold approximately 6.9%. Material: CD4+ follicular helper T cells (Tfh) from PBMCs, obtained before stem cell transplantation. The sequence came from a human donor with POMP-related autoinflammation and immune dysregulation (PRAID).

The CDR3 protein is CASSGDRNQPQHF. CDR3 DNA: TGTGCCAGCAGCGGAGACAGAAATCAGCCCCAGCATTTT. The rearrangement links TRBV7-2 to TRBJ1-5; a weak D match, TRBD1 (5 bases). This CDR3 has 13 residues. Germline assignment: CDR1 SGHTA and CDR2 FQGNSA. Trimming took off 5 bases at V and 4 bases at J, with 9 bases between the two ends.